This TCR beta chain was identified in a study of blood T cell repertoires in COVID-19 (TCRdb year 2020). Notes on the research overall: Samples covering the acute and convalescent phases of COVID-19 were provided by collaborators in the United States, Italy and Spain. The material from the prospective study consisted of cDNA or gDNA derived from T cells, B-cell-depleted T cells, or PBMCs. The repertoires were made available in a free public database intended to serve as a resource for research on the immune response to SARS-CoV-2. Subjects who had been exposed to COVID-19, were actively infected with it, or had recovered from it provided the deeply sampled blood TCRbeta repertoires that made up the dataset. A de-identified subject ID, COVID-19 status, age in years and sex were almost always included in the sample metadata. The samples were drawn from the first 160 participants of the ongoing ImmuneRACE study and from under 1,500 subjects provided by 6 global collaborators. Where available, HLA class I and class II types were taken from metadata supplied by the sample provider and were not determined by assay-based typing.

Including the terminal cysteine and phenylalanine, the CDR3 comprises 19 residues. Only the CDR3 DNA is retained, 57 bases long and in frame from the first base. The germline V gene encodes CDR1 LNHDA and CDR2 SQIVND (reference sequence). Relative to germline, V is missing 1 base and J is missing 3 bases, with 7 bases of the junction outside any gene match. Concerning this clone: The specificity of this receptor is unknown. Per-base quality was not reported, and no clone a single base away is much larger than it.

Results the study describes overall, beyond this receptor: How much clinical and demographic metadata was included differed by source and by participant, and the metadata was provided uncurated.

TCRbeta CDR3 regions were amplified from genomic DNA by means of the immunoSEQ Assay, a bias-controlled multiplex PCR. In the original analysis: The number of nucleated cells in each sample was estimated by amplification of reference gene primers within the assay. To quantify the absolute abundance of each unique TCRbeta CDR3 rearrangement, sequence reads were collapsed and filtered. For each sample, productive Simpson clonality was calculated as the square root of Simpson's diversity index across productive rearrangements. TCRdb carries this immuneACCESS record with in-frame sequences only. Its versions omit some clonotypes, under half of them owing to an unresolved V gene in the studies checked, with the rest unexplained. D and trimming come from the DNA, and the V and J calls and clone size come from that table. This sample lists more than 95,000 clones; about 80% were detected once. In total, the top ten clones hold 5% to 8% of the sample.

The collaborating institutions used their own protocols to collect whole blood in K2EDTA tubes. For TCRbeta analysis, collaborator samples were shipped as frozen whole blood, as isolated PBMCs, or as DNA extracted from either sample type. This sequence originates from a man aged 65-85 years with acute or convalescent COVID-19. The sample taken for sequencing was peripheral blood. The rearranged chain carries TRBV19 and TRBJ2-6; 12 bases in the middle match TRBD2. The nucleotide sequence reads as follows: TGTGCCAGTAGTATAGCGAGACTAGCGGGAGAACTTGGGGCCAACGTCCTGACTTTC. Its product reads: CASSIARLAGELGANVLTF.